This T cell receptor (beta chain) was captured by sequencing in a study of cytomegalovirus exposure and HLA in healthy donors. Across the whole study: A previous analysis identified fewer than 130 million unique TCR beta sequences derived from 180 million or so T cells. A data release that came early held 75 million to 85 million unique TCRs from HLA-typed donors.

The PCR was carried out with 60 Vbeta primers and 13 Jbeta primers. Libraries were prepared by immunoSEQ multiplex PCR; TCRdb keeps only in-frame clonotypes and omits some of them. The listing records fewer than 250,000 clones. Nominal health characterized the donors when sampled, though unrecorded immune exposures were likely. Sequenced sample: PBMCs. This clonotype originated in a woman in her thirties in good health and CMV-seropositive.

The DNA for the CDR3 is TGTGCCAGCAGCAAAAGTCGGGGGGCGGTAGCCAATGAGCAGTTCTTC. It yields the protein CASSKSRGAVANEQFF. The chain combines TRBV7-2 with TRBJ2-1; tentatively, D is TRBD2 (7 bases). This CDR3 is built from 16 residues. V lost 5 bases, J lost 6 bases, and 20 bases lay in between. The germline V gene has CDR1 SGHTA and CDR2 FQGNSA.